These T cell receptor beta chains were read from a single sample in a study of shared clonotypes between healthy human individuals. Only in-frame clones appear in the TCRdb table, and some are missing; sequencing was by immunoSEQ multiplex PCR. The profile shows 2 million to 2.5 million clones, roughly 93% of them singletons. Sequencing was carried out using naive CD4+ T cells from PBMCs. The receptors come from a man between 18 and 35 years old in good health. Some clones in this sample may be carry-over from other donors' samples. CDR3s include the opening cysteine and the closing phenylalanine or tryptophan. The D gene is left open where the match is weak.

v_gene	d_gene	j_gene	CDR3nt	CDR3aa
TRBV28	TRBD1	TRBJ2-7	TGTGCCAGCACCCCTGGGACAGGGAGGTACGAGCAGTACTTC	CASTPGTGRYEQYF
TRBV7-8	TRBD2	TRBJ2-7	TGTGCCAGCAGCTTAGTGTCTAGCGGGAGGAGCTACGAGCAGTACTTC	CASSLVSSGRSYEQYF
TRBV11-2	-	TRBJ2-5	TGTGCCAGCAGCTTAAGCCCCGGGGCGGAGACCCAGTACTTC	CASSLSPGAETQYF
TRBV9	TRBD1	TRBJ2-1	TGTGCCAGCAGTGACACCGGGACAGCTTACAATGAGCAGTTCTTC	CASSDTGTAYNEQFF
TRBV28	TRBD1	TRBJ2-7	TGTGCCAGCAGTCTACGGGACAGAACCTACGAGCAGTACTTC	CASSLRDRTYEQYF
TRBV28	-	TRBJ1-4	TGTGCCAGCTGTGAGGGTGAAAAACTGTTTTTT	CASCEGEKLFF
TRBV6-6	TRBD1	TRBJ1-2	TGTGCCAGCCTACAGGGGGCGGCTTCGGTTGGCTACACCTTC	CASLQGAASVGYTF
TRBV5-1	-	TRBJ1-5	TGCGCCAGCAGCCCTTCTGGGGGGATGAGCAATCAGCCCCAGCATTTT	CASSPSGGMSNQPQHF
TRBV18	TRBD2	TRBJ2-3	TGTGCCAGCTCACCCTGGACTAGCGGGAGTCTCTTTACGCAGTATTTT	CASSPWTSGSLFTQYF
TRBV6-5	-	TRBJ2-5	TGTGCCAGCAGTTACCCCCAAGAGACCCAGTACTTC	CASSYPQETQYF
TRBV25-1	-	TRBJ2-3	TGTGCCAGCAGTGACATCGGGGGCGGGAGTGCCGCAGATACGCAGTATTTT	CASSDIGGGSAADTQYF
TRBV19	-	TRBJ1-2	TGTGCCAGTAGTCCCAAAACTGGACAGACCTATAACTATGGCTACACCTTC	CASSPKTGQTYNYGYTF